Each of the 3 T cell receptor beta chains below was sequenced from the same sample in a study of blood T cell repertoires in COVID-19. Sequencing used immunoSEQ multiplex PCR; TCRdb keeps in-frame clones, though not all of them. The data show 250,000 or so clones, around 90% seen once. The sample was peripheral blood. The receptor source for this set is a man at least 80 years old with acute or convalescent COVID-19.

The genes are TRBV5-1 and TRBJ2-1, with 7 bases fitting TRBD2. With V trimmed by 7 bases and J by 6 bases, 16 bases remained unmatched. Germline V gene data show CDR1 as SGHRS and CDR2 as YFSETQ. The CDR3 has 16 amino acids. CDR3 bases: TGCGCCAGCCGGAGGGCTAGCGGACCCGAAGGCAATGAGCAGTTCTTC. Its translation: CASRRASGPEGNEQFF.

The chain links TRBV2 to TRBJ2-7; the D gene is possibly TRBD1 (6 bases). The V gene lost 6 bases and the J gene lost 0 bases, with 12 bases spanning the gap. The CDR3 is 14 amino acids. Germline CDR1 reads SNHLY; CDR2 reads FYNNEI. The CDR3: CASRWQGSSYEQYF. DNA of the CDR3: TGTGCCAGCAGATGGCAGGGGTCCTCCTACGAGCAGTACTTC.

This clone was counted a single time. The chain recombines TRBV20-1 with TRBJ2-7; D perhaps matches TRBD1 (5 bases). Trimming shortened V by 3 bases and J by 1 base, and 13 bases separated the two germline ends. Per the germline V gene, CDR1 is DFQATT and CDR2 is SNEGSKA (reference sequence). This CDR3 comprises 14 residues. As DNA, the CDR3 is TGCAGTGCTAGTAGGGGCAGTCGATCCTACGAGCAGTACTTC. This codes for CSASRGSRSYEQYF.